One and the same sample provided the 24 T cell receptor beta chains below, sequenced in a study of cytomegalovirus exposure and HLA in healthy donors. PCR employed 60 Vbeta and 13 Jbeta primers. Sequenced by immunoSEQ multiplex PCR; TCRdb stores in-frame clones only, minus some. Of about 96,000 clones listed, 65% to 75% are singletons. Sequenced input: PBMCs. These receptors were collected from a woman in her 70s in good health and CMV-seropositive.

This clone was found once. The gene calls are TRBV6-4 and TRBJ2-5, with 9 bases identical to TRBD1. Germline CDR1 reads MRHNA; CDR2 reads SNTAGT. The V segment lost 3 bases and the J segment 5 bases; nucleotides outside the gene matches: 7. CDR3 length: 15 residues. CDR3 loop: CASSEQGTGMETQYF. In nucleotides, the CDR3 is TGTGCCAGCAGTGAGCAAGGGACAGGGATGGAGACCCAGTACTTC.

The CDR3 coding sequence is TGTGCCAGCAGAATGGACAGGCCGAATCAGCCCCAGCATTTT. Protein: CASRMDRPNQPQHF. This chain joins TRBV28 and TRBJ1-5, with 7 bases aligning to TRBD1. CDR1 and CDR2 from the germline V gene are MDHEN and SYDVKM. V shed 6 bases, J shed 4 bases, and the junction held 6 bases outside the gene matches. The CDR3 is 14 residues long.

This clone turned up a few times. The chain carries TRBV5-1 and TRBJ1-1; D call uncertain. Trimming stripped 4 bases from V and 1 base from J, with 8 bases between. Germline V lookup: CDR1 SGHRS, CDR2 YFSETQ. The CDR3 consists of 13 residues. The CDR3 loop reads CASSTRGNTEAFF. In DNA form, the CDR3 reads TGCGCCAGCAGCACCCGGGGGAACACTGAAGCTTTCTTT.

This chain joins TRBV4-1 and TRBJ2-7, with TRBD2 matching 14 bases. After removal of 1 base from V and 2 bases from J, the junction contained 10 bases not matched to a gene. This CDR3 region has 19 residues. Germline CDR1 is MGHRA and CDR2 is YSYEKL. The CDR3 DNA follows: TGCGCCAGCAGCCAAGTCTCTGGGACTAGCGGGAGTTTACCCTACGAGCAGTACTTC. It encodes CASSQVSGTSGSLPYEQYF.

This clone was detected only once. This chain joins TRBV2 and TRBJ1-2; a possible D gene is TRBD1 (6 bases). Trimming shortened V by 7 bases and J by 2 bases, and 20 bases separated the two germline ends. This CDR3 is 16 amino acids long. Germline V CDR1 and CDR2: SNHLY, FYNNEI. The DNA of the CDR3 is TGTGCCAGCATGGCTACCACCAGGGGTCGGAACTATGGCTACACCTTC. Translated, it gives CASMATTRGRNYGYTF.

V gene TRBV30 combines with J gene TRBJ2-1, with 9 bases aligning to TRBD1. The CDR3 is 13 amino acids. Germline V gives CDR1 GTSNPN, CDR2 SVGIG (reference sequence). V lost 7 bases, J lost 5 bases, and 6 bases stayed unmatched. The DNA of the CDR3 is TGTGCCTCCGCGGGACAGGGTAACAATGAGCAGTTCTTC. Its protein is CASAGQGNNEQFF. Full variable domain (missing parts from reference TRBV30 and TRBJ2-1): SQTIHQWPATLVQPVGSPLSLECTVEGTSNPNLYWYRQAAGRGLQLLFYSVGIGQISSEVPQNLSASRPQDRQFILSSKKLLLSDSGFYLCASAGQGNNEQFFGPGTRLTVL.

The chain is built from TRBV18 and TRBJ1-1, with 9 positions matching TRBD1. Germline-derived CDR1 and CDR2 are KGHSH and LQKENI. CDR3 length: 16 residues. Trimming cost V 4 bases and J 4 bases; bases outside gene matches: 10. CDR3 sequence reads: CASSLKTGGSGTEAFF. CDR3 DNA: TGTGCCAGCTCACTCAAGACAGGGGGGTCGGGCACTGAAGCTTTCTTT.

J is TRBJ2-7 and V is TRBV7-2, with 10 bases matching TRBD2. J lost 6 bases, V lost 8 bases, and 13 bases had no gene match. From germline, CDR1 is SGHTA and CDR2 FQGNSA. This CDR3 spans 15 amino acids. Written as DNA, the CDR3 is TGTGCCAGCGGACGACCTAGCGGGGGAAGCGGCGAGCAGTACTTC. This sequence encodes CASGRPSGGSGEQYF.

The chain is built from TRBV27 and TRBJ2-1; 8 positions agree with TRBD2. V lost 6 bases to trimming and J lost 1 base; unmatched junction nucleotides: 5. The CDR3 is 15 amino acids. Germline V CDR1 and CDR2: MNHEY, SMNVEV (reference sequence). The CDR3 coding sequence is TGTGCCAGCAGCAGTAGCGGGATATCCTACAATGAGCAGTTCTTC. This sequence encodes CASSSSGISYNEQFF.

This chain connects TRBV5-6 to TRBJ1-2; 7 bases are a match to TRBD1. V lost 3 bases, J lost 2 bases, and 4 bases stayed unmatched. This CDR3 has 14 residues. CDR1 and CDR2 (germline): SGHDT, YYEEEE. The CDR3 DNA is TGTGCCAGCAGCTCGGGGACAGCGAACTATGGCTACACCTTC. Translated: CASSSGTANYGYTF.

This clone was detected once. The chain uses TRBV29-1 and TRBJ2-3, with a possible D match to TRBD2 (7 bases). Per the germline V gene, CDR1 is SQVTM and CDR2 is ANQGSEA. V lost 5 bases and J 10 bases, leaving 13 bases between the germline ends. The CDR3 has 11 residues. CDR3 nucleotides: TGCAGCGTTCTCACAGGGAGGGCGCAGTATTTT. Protein sequence: CSVLTGRAQYF.

V usage is TRBV18 and J usage is TRBJ2-1; a possible D gene is TRBD2 (5 bases). Looked up from germline, CDR1 is KGHSH and CDR2 is LQKENI. V was clipped by 3 bases and J by 5 bases, with 11 bases between them. This CDR3 region has 14 residues. The CDR3 region has the DNA TGTGCCAGCTCACCCGGGGTGGTCGACAATGAGCAGTTCTTC. It codes for CASSPGVVDNEQFF.

As concerns this clone: The junction shows a germline mismatch at one end, possibly a read error. The V call is TRBV7-7, the J call TRBJ1-1; possibly TRBD1 for D (5 bases). CDR1 SSHAT and CDR2 FNYEAQ come from the germline V gene (reference sequence). This CDR3 comprises 13 residues. This CDR3 reads CASSLRTGAEAFF. The CDR3 bases are TGTGCTAGCAGCTTACGAACAGGAGCCGAAGCTTTCTTT.

J is TRBJ2-7 and V is TRBV20-1; D perhaps matches TRBD1 (5 bases). V was cut by 8 bases and J by 3 bases, with 11 bases left in between. The germline V gene encodes CDR1 DFQATT and CDR2 SNEGSKA (reference sequence). The CDR3 is made up of 11 amino acids. The CDR3 nucleotides read TGCAGTACAGGAATCTACTACGAGCAGTACTTC. Translation gives CSTGIYYEQYF.

The gene calls are TRBV4-2 and TRBJ2-7; D call uncertain. Between the trimmed V and J ends, which lost 4 bases and 0 bases, there was a span of 10 bases. CDR1 is LGHNA, CDR2 YNFKEQ, per germline. The CDR3 has 14 residues. The CDR3 region is CASSPNPSSYEQYF. The CDR3 DNA sequence: TGTGCCAGCAGCCCGAACCCGAGCTCCTACGAGCAGTACTTC.

CDR3 residues: CASSYTGTGPYEQYF. As DNA, the CDR3 is TGTGCCAGCAGTTACACCGGGACAGGGCCCTACGAGCAGTACTTC. The chain is built from TRBV6-5 and TRBJ2-7; 9 bases align to TRBD1. V shed 2 bases, J shed 2 bases, and the junction held 4 bases outside the gene matches. This CDR3 has 15 amino acids. The germline CDR1 and CDR2 sequences are MNHEY and SVGAGI.

V usage is TRBV14 and J usage is TRBJ2-7; 7 bases map to TRBD1. CDR1 is SGHDN, CDR2 FVKESK, per germline. This CDR3 region has 15 residues. With V trimmed by 1 base and J by 0 bases, 3 bases remained unmatched. In DNA, the CDR3 is TGTGCCAGCAGCCAAGTGACAGGGACCTCCTACGAGCAGTACTTC. Translation gives CASSQVTGTSYEQYF.

A remark on this clone: A junction boundary mismatches the germline segment, possibly from a read error. This chain links TRBV7-7 with TRBJ2-7, with TRBD1 matching 9 bases. Germline CDR1 is SSHAT and CDR2 is FNYEAQ (reference sequence). The CDR3 is 17 amino acids. CDR3 DNA: TGTGCTAGCAGCTTAGCCATTCCGGGACAGGGAGCCTACGAGCAGTACTTC. Its translation is CASSLAIPGQGAYEQYF.

This clone was seen a handful of times. The chain employs TRBV27 and TRBJ2-7, with TRBD2 matching over 13 bases. The germline gives CDR1 MNHEY, CDR2 SMNVEV (reference sequence). V trimming: 8 bases; J trimming: 3 bases; junction bases outside the gene matches: 1. This CDR3 is 13 amino acids long. The CDR3 reads CASRTSGSYEQYF. The CDR3 DNA follows: TGTGCCAGCCGGACTAGCGGGAGCTACGAGCAGTACTTC.

The chain has TRBV5-1 and TRBJ2-1, with 8 bases that match TRBD2. CDR3 length: 15 residues. Germline V gene lookup returns CDR1 SGHRS and CDR2 YFSETQ. J gave up 5 bases and V 4 bases, and 8 bases lay outside the gene matches. The CDR3 sequence: CASSPVPGGNNEQFF. DNA for the CDR3: TGCGCCAGCAGCCCAGTTCCGGGGGGGAACAATGAGCAGTTCTTC.

This clone was observed a few times. V gene TRBV7-8 combines with J gene TRBJ2-1; 9 bases align to TRBD1. CDR1 and CDR2 (germline): SGHVS, FQNEAQ. The V segment lost 4 bases and the J segment 8 bases; nucleotides outside the gene matches: 6. The CDR3 runs to 14 residues. As DNA, the CDR3 is TGTGCCAGCAGCTCACAGGGGGCGAAGGATGAGCAGTTCTTC. Translating it yields CASSSQGAKDEQFF.

The chain recombines TRBV10-3 with TRBJ2-1; 9 nucleotides match TRBD1. After removal of 6 bases from V and 9 bases from J, the junction contained 3 bases not matched to a gene. The length of the CDR3 is 12 residues. Germline V lookup: CDR1 ENHRY, CDR2 SYGVKD. DNA for the CDR3: TGTGCCATCAGAAAGACAGGGGGTGAGCAGTTCTTC. Protein: CAIRKTGGEQFF.

This chain uses TRBV6-4 with TRBJ2-2; 8 bases fit TRBD1. After removal of 2 bases from V and 2 bases from J, the junction contained 4 bases not matched to a gene. Germline V lookup: CDR1 MRHNA, CDR2 SNTAGT. This CDR3 has 16 amino acids. The CDR3 reads CASSDTSGGNTGELFF. The CDR3 DNA is TGTGCCAGCAGTGACACCTCAGGGGGCAACACCGGGGAGCTGTTTTTT.

The genes are TRBV11-3 and TRBJ2-5, with 7 nucleotides matching TRBD1. Losses at the gene ends were 5 bases for V and 5 bases for J; bases not matched to a gene: 5. The CDR3 consists of 13 residues. From germline, CDR1 is SGHNT and CDR2 YENEEA. The CDR3 is CASSRGQRETQYF. CDR3 DNA: TGTGCCAGCAGCAGGGGACAGCGGGAGACCCAGTACTTC.